The 14 T cell receptor beta chains given below trace back to one sample, sequenced in a study of blood T cell repertoires in COVID-19. Sequencing was performed with immunoSEQ multiplex PCR; in TCRdb, only in-frame clones are kept and a portion is missing. The sample contains about 59,000 clones, about 86% of which appear only once. The sequenced sample was peripheral blood. Receptors were obtained from an elderly woman with active or convalescent COVID-19.

The chain has TRBV6-5 and TRBJ2-7, with D hard to call. Germline V gives CDR1 MNHEY, CDR2 SVGAGI. V was clipped by 2 bases and J by 2 bases, with 10 bases between them. The CDR3 sequence is 14 residues long. The DNA of the CDR3 is TGTGCCAGCAGTTACGCGGCAGTAGCCTACGAGCAGTACTTC. Translated: CASSYAAVAYEQYF.

The chain links TRBV6-1 to TRBJ2-7; tentatively, D is TRBD1 (6 bases). Trimming cost V 3 bases and J 1 base, with 16 bases left between them. Germline lookup yields CDR1 MNHNS and CDR2 SASEGT. There are 16 residues in the CDR3. CDR3 DNA: TGTGCCAGCAGTGAGCCCAACAGGGTTGCATCCTACGAGCAGTACTTC. It encodes CASSEPNRVASYEQYF.

The rearrangement joins TRBV19 to TRBJ2-2; TRBD1 aligns across 7 bases. The junction had 9 bases not matched to a gene; V was cut back by 7 bases and J by 4 bases. The germline V gene has CDR1 LNHDA and CDR2 SQIVND (reference sequence). The CDR3 loop spans 15 amino acids. The CDR3 nucleotides are TGTGCCAGTACCAGACAGGGTTCTGTCACCGGGGAGCTGTTTTTT. Residues: CASTRQGSVTGELFF.

The rearrangement uses TRBV6-6 and TRBJ1-6; D is possibly TRBD1 (5 bases). Trimming cost V 5 bases and J 5 bases, with 10 bases left between them. CDR3 size: 14 residues. The germline gives CDR1 MNHNY, CDR2 SVGAGI (reference sequence). CDR3 DNA sequence: TGTGCCAGCAGTGCGACAGACGATAATTCACCCCTCCACTTT. Its translation is CASSATDDNSPLHF.

V and J are TRBV6-2 or TRBV6-3 and TRBJ1-1; D is unclear. The CDR3 has 13 amino acids. Germline V gene data show CDR1 as MNHEY and CDR2 as SVGEGT. Trimming cost V 0 bases and J 6 bases, with 8 bases left between them. CDR3 in amino acids: CASSYSTGSEAFF. In DNA, the CDR3 is TGTGCCAGCAGTTACTCGACGGGTTCTGAAGCTTTCTTT.

The gene calls are TRBV10-3 and TRBJ2-1; 9 nucleotides match TRBD2. The CDR3 runs 17 residues. Germline CDR1 reads ENHRY; CDR2 reads SYGVKD. J lost 5 bases, V lost 4 bases, and 12 bases had no gene match. Written as DNA, the CDR3 is TGTGCCATCAGTGCCCCCATGGGTAGCGGGGGAAACAATGAGCAGTTCTTC. Encoded protein: CAISAPMGSGGNNEQFF.

The chain links TRBV5-6 to TRBJ1-4; D ambiguous. The length of the CDR3 is 14 residues. Germline V lookup: CDR1 SGHDT, CDR2 YYEEEE. Trimming took off 2 bases at V and 8 bases at J, with 13 bases between the two ends. The DNA for the CDR3 is TGTGCCAGCAGCTTTCCGGGAAAGATGGAAAAACTGTTTTTT. Amino acid sequence: CASSFPGKMEKLFF.

The genes are TRBV28 and TRBJ1-1; D is undetermined. V was shortened by 7 bases and J by 3 bases, with 9 bases between the two germline ends. CDR3 length equals 12 residues. Germline CDR1 is MDHEN and CDR2 is SYDVKM. CDR3 protein: CASNLRDTEAFF. The CDR3 bases are TGTGCCAGCAACCTGAGGGACACTGAAGCTTTCTTT.

DNA of the CDR3: TGTGCCAGCAGTTTAGGCCAGGGGGCGTATCGGAATGAGCAGTTCTTC. Protein product: CASSLGQGAYRNEQFF. The V gene is TRBV28, the J gene TRBJ2-1; 8 bases are shared with TRBD1. The CDR3 is 16 residues long. Germline CDR1 and CDR2: MDHEN and SYDVKM. V shed 2 bases, J shed 7 bases, and the junction held 10 bases outside the gene matches.

The chain has TRBV6-1 and TRBJ2-3, with 12 nucleotides matching TRBD2. With V trimmed by 2 bases and J by 8 bases, 14 bases remained unmatched. The germline V gene has CDR1 MNHNS and CDR2 SASEGT. The CDR3 runs 18 residues. Here the CDR3 reads CASSELTSGGGFLGTQYF. The CDR3 bases are TGTGCCAGCAGTGAATTGACTAGCGGGGGCGGTTTTTTGGGTACGCAGTATTTT.

This rearrangement joins TRBV6-5 to TRBJ2-3; 7 bases agree with TRBD2. The CDR3 contains 14 residues. Germline loops: CDR1 MNHEY, CDR2 SVGAGI. With V trimmed by 2 bases and J by 6 bases, 5 bases remained unmatched. Here the CDR3 DNA reads TGTGCCAGCAGTTACGGCGGGGGATGGGATACGCAGTATTTT. As protein: CASSYGGGWDTQYF.

This rearrangement joins TRBV2 to TRBJ2-1; 11 bases line up with TRBD2. The CDR3 consists of 20 residues. The V gene's germline CDR1 is SNHLY and CDR2 FYNNEI. V was pared by 8 bases and J by 4 bases, with 22 bases of the junction left unmatched. This chain's CDR3 is CASRGTSGGTPLPSYNEQFF. The CDR3 DNA sequence: TGTGCCAGCCGTGGAACTAGCGGGGGTACCCCCTTACCCTCTTACAATGAGCAGTTCTTC.

The chain links TRBV6-6 to TRBJ1-4; the D gene is possibly TRBD1 (6 bases). From germline, CDR1 is MNHNY and CDR2 SVGAGI (reference sequence). With 7 bases removed from V and 8 bases from J, the gap between germline ends came to 17 bases. There are 14 residues in the CDR3. CDR3 residues: CASIPPGGGEKLFF. CDR3 coding DNA: TGTGCCAGCATTCCTCCGGGGGGCGGGGAAAAACTGTTTTTT.

This rearrangement joins TRBV4-1 to TRBJ2-7, with TRBD1 identical over 8 bases. The CDR3 has 15 amino acids. Germline CDR1 is MGHRA and CDR2 is YSYEKL. V lost 3 bases, J lost 2 bases, and 6 bases stayed unmatched. CDR3 region: CASSQPGQGTYEQYF. The CDR3 region has the DNA TGCGCCAGCAGCCAGCCTGGACAGGGAACCTACGAGCAGTACTTC.